These 5 T cell receptor beta chains came from one sample sequenced in a study of CD8+ T cells in alopecia areata. Noted treatment: oral pan-JAK inhibitor, 5-10 mg twice daily. cDNA prepared by RNA extraction and subsequent reverse transcription served as the template for sequencing. Assay: immunoSEQ multiplex PCR; the TCRdb copy retains only in-frame clones and omits some. The table shows approximately 200,000 clones, with about three fifths occurring only once. Sequencing was performed on CD4+ T cells sorted from blood, taken at week 4, from a patient treated with tofacitinib. The receptors were gathered from a human donor with alopecia areata.

V is TRBV4-2 and J is TRBJ2-7; 8 positions agree with TRBD2. Germline V gives CDR1 LGHNA, CDR2 YNFKEQ. V was clipped by 0 bases and J by 1 base; unmatched bases: 5. CDR3 length: 16 residues. Here the CDR3 DNA reads TGTGCCAGCAGCCAAGATAAAGGGACTAGTTCCTACGAGCAGTACTTC. Protein: CASSQDKGTSSYEQYF.

The chain is built from TRBV4-3 and TRBJ1-6, with D perhaps matching TRBD1 (5 bases). Germline CDR1 and CDR2: LGHNA and YSLEER. The CDR3 has 18 amino acids. V gave up 2 bases and J gave up 5 bases, with 19 bases separating them. CDR3 bases: TGCGCCAGCAGCCAAAGCCCGTTGACGGTGGGGGATAATTCACCCCTCCACTTT. Translating it yields CASSQSPLTVGDNSPLHF.

The chain uses TRBV5-1 and TRBJ1-5; D not resolved. The CDR3 sequence is 14 residues long. Trimming took 4 bases from V and 1 from J, leaving 9 bases between them. The V gene's germline CDR1 is SGHRS and CDR2 YFSETQ. CDR3: CASSHGGSNQPQHF. CDR3 sequence (DNA): TGCGCCAGCAGCCATGGCGGGAGCAATCAGCCCCAGCATTTT.

This chain connects TRBV29-1 to TRBJ1-1; weak D call: TRBD1 (5 bases). The germline V gene encodes CDR1 SQVTM and CDR2 ANQGSEA. This CDR3 has 15 amino acids. V was clipped by 4 bases and J by 4 bases, with 19 bases between them. CDR3 loop: CSVVGDPLRGTEAFF. Written as DNA, the CDR3 is TGCAGCGTTGTGGGGGACCCCCTGCGCGGCACTGAAGCTTTCTTT.

The chain has TRBV9 and TRBJ1-4; a possible D gene is TRBD1 (6 bases). CDR1 SGDLS and CDR2 YYNGEE come from the germline V gene. The CDR3 is 14 amino acids. The germline V and J ends were trimmed by 0 bases and 8 bases, with 11 bases remaining between them. The CDR3 coding sequence is TGTGCCAGCAGCGTAGCCAGGGGCGGCGAAAAACTGTTTTTT. It specifies CASSVARGGEKLFF. The full variable domain, with the rest looked up from reference TRBV9 and TRBJ1-4, is DSGVTQTPKHLITATGQRVTLRCSPRSGDLSVYWYQQSLDQGLQFLIQYYNGEERAKGNILERFSAQQFPDLHSELNLSSLELGDSALYFCASSVARGGEKLFFGSGTQLSVL.